This T cell receptor (beta chain) originates from a study of human T cells and chemical hapten exposure. This clonotype was counted only a few times. Time point meaning: pre-sensitization, week 0. Treatment indicated: therapeutic diphenylcyclopropenone sensitization with weekly scalp DPC. V dropped 3 bases and J dropped 8; count of bases not matched to a gene: 15. Germline V gives CDR1 LGHNA, CDR2 YNFKEQ. CDR3 length: 16 amino acids. TCRdb independently ran MiXCR on the RACE reads; one entry per CDR3 protein. The sample lists about 74,000 distinct CDR3 sequences; less than 15% were seen once. The input for sequencing was whole blood, taken in connection with sensitization to the hapten diphenylcyclopropenone (DPC). The TCR sequence derives from a woman aged 45-65 years with alopecia areata. Some clones in this sample may be carry-over from other donors' samples. The genes are TRBV4-2 and TRBJ1-2, with 7 positions matching TRBD1. The CDR3 reads CASSQTQGNALVGYTF. The CDR3 region has the DNA TGTGCCAGCAGCCAGACACAGGGGAATGCGTTAGTAGGCTACACCTTC.